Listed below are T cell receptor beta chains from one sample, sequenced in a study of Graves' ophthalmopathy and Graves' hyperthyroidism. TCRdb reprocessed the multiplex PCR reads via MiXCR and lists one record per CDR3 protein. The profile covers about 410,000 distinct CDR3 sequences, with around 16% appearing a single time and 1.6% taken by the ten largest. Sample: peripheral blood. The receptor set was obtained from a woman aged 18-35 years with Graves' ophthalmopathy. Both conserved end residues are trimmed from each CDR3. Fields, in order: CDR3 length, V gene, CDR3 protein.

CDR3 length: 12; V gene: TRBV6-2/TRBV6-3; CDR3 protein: ASSYSRGPPEAF
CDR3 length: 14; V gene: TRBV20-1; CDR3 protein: SARDPQGPYNSPLH
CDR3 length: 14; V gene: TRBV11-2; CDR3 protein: ASSPTGSVIQETQY
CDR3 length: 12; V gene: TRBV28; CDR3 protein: ASSFQEEVTEAF
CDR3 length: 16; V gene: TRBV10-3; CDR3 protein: AISEGLTGTEAKNIQY
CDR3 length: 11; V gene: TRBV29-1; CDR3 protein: SVARGYTAAQY
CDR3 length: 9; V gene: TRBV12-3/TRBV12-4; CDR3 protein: ASTRDSSSF
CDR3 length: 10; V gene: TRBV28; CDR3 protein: ASSTLNTEAF
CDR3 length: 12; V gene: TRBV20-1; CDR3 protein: SAIASRDIDEQY
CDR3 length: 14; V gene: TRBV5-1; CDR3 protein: ASSSNRDRGTDTQY
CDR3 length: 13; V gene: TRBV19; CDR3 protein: ASSHPSRTPYGYT
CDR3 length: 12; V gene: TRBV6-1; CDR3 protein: ASRRGQSNTEAF
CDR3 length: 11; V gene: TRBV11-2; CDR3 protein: ASSYGGIGELF
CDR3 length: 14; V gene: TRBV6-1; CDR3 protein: ASSEASQALSETQY
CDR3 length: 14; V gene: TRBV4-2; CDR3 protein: ASSQDRSAGAYGYT
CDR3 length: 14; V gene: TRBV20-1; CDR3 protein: SARDHGNLGFGEQY
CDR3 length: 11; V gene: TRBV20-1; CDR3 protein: SARPPREGPQH
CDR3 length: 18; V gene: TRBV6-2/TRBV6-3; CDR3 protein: ASRSPGLAGFWANTGELF
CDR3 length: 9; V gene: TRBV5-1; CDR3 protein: ASSPGAPLH
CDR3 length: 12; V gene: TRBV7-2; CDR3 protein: ASSLGGRTHGYT
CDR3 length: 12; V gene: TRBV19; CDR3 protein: ASSIIGRDTEAF
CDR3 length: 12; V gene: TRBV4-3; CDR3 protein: ASSPSTVAYEQY